These T cell receptor beta chains were read from a single sample in a study of OX40 agonist ivuxolimab in advanced cancers. Method: immunoSEQ multiplex PCR; TCRdb's copy keeps in-frame clones and lacks some. The data contain about 32,000 clones, 80% to 85% of them singletons. Sequenced here: CD4+ or CD8+ T cells sorted from blood, sampled in a trial of the OX40 agonist ivuxolimab. The receptors were sampled from an adult with an advanced solid tumor such as melanoma, head and neck, liver or kidney cancer. The CDR3 runs from the conserved cysteine through the conserved F or W.

>TRBJ2-1|TRBV5-1
CASSFRGGSYNEQFF
>TRBJ2-1|TRBV5-6
CASSLGTLNEQFF
>TRBJ2-2|TRBV6-4
CASSVSGGTGELFF
>TRBJ2-1|TRBV13
CASSSDRYNEQFF
>TRBJ2-5|TRBV4-1
CASSQERGGPQETQYF
>TRBJ1-1|TRBV7-3
CASSPTGGVNTEAFF
>TRBJ1-5|TRBV11-2
CASSPSGYSNQPQHF
>TRBJ1-2|TRBV19
CASSNGHGYTF
>TRBJ2-5|TRBV19
CASSASTGKETQYF
>TRBJ1-3|TRBV11-2
CASSLDGAAGNTIYF
>TRBJ1-2|TRBV30
CAWSLGQPNYGYTF
>TRBJ2-3|TRBV7-8
CASSFGGANTDTQYF
>TRBJ2-3|TRBV19
CASSSPDRGYLTDTQYF
>TRBJ1-2|TRBV25-1
CASSNDPTSGYGYTF
>TRBJ2-3|TRBV4-3
CASSLEGERGVGTDTQYF
>TRBJ2-2|TRBV6-1
CASSEQGDTGELFF
>TRBJ2-4|TRBV30
CAWSGGLAKNIQYF
>TRBJ2-7|TRBV19
CASSPGTGYEQYF
>TRBJ1-2|TRBV11-2
CASSLQQGAHGYTF
>TRBJ2-1|TRBV5-1
CASSLWGGGEQFF
>TRBJ2-1|TRBV27
CASSLMTGGNEQFF
>TRBJ2-1|TRBV11-2
CASRVGGGSSYNEQFF
>TRBJ2-2|TRBV27
CASSPVWTGELFF